The T cell receptor beta chain described here comes from a study of identifying expanded T cells in peripheral blood. The repertoire was sequenced with immunoSEQ multiplex PCR; TCRdb's copy has only in-frame clones and lacks some. The profile shows under 95,000 clones, approximately 91% of them singletons. About this clone itself: At one boundary the junction diverges from the germline segment, which might be a read error.

The V gene's germline CDR1 is SEHNR and CDR2 FQNEAQ (reference sequence). The CDR3 covers 14 residues. Healthy donors had no documented immune events, such as infections, while sampled. The chain has TRBV7-9 and TRBJ2-1; TRBD2 matches 10 bases. This clonotype was obtained from a person aged 18 to 70 in good health. The sequenced sample was blood. Here the CDR3 reads CASIHLGPLAGVVF. The CDR3 DNA sequence: TGTGCCAGCATCCACCTCGGCCCGCTAGCGGGAGTGGTCTTC.